This record concerns one T cell receptor beta chain sequence. Its antigen is still unknown. It was by 5' RACE with UMI labels that the TRB cDNA libraries were prepared. Reprocessing the 5' RACE reads, TCRdb reports a single entry for every CDR3 protein and omits DNA. In total, the table holds approximately 59,000 distinct CDR3 sequences. The V gene's germline CDR1 is SEHNR and CDR2 FQNEAQ (reference sequence). The CDR3 is 13 amino acids. Naive CD8+ T lymphocytes were specified as CD45RO-CCR7+CD27+CD95-. This sample stems from a study of CXCR3-negative and CXCR3-positive naive CD8 T cells. Study overall: Each library gave roughly 1.4 +/- 0.3 million of roughly 140 million TRB reads. Study-level points and caveats: Memory CD8+ cells showed much lower diversity, while both naive subsets were comparably high. More hydrophobic TRB CDR3s occurred in CXCR3-positive than in CXCR3-negative naive cells.

The TCR was taken from a human donor in good health. Some clones in this sample may be carry-over from other donors' samples. The chain couples TRBV7-9 to TRBJ2-1. Material: naive CXCR3+ CD8+ T cells from blood. The subset was: CD45RO-CCR7+CD27+CD95- naive CD8+ T cells expressing CXCR3 (TNR3+). The CDR3 region is CASSLAVYNEQFF.